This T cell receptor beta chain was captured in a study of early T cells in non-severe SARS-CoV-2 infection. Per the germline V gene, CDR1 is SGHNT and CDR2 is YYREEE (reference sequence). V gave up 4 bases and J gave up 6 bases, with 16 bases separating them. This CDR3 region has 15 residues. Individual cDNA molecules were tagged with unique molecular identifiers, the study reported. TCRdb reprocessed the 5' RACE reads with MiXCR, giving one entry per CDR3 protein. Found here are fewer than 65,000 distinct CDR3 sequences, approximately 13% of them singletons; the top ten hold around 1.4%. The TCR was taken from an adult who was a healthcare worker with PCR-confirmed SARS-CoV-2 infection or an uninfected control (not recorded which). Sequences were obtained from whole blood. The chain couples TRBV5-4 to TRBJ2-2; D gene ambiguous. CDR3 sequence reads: CASSAAVTGPGELFF. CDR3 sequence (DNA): TGTGCCAGCAGCGCGGCTGTAACCGGGCCCGGGGAGCTGTTTTTT.